A single sample is the source of the 27 T cell receptor beta chains below, sequenced in a study of identifying expanded T cells in peripheral blood. Profiling relied on immunoSEQ multiplex PCR, and the TCRdb table lists in-frame clones only, not all of them. The table has about 91,000 clones, roughly 90% seen once. Sequenced input: blood. The receptors here all came from a person aged 18-70 years in good health.

The V and J genes are TRBV7-6 and TRBJ1-6; 9 bases line up with TRBD1. The CDR3 runs to 16 residues. V lost 1 base, J lost 8 bases, and 6 bases stayed unmatched. Per germline, CDR1 SGHVS and CDR2 FNYEAQ. CDR3 amino acids: CASSLDGGQGHSPLHF. CDR3 coding DNA: TGTGCCAGCAGCTTAGATGGCGGACAGGGGCATTCACCCCTCCACTTT.

The chain recombines TRBV14 with TRBJ2-3, with 9 bases fitting TRBD1. Per germline, CDR1 SGHDN and CDR2 FVKESK. The J segment lost 4 bases and the V segment lost 5 bases, leaving 10 bases of the junction unmatched. The CDR3 is 16 residues long. The CDR3 is CASSFRDREIADTQYF. The CDR3 DNA reads TGTGCCAGCAGCTTCCGGGACAGGGAGATAGCAGATACGCAGTATTTT.

This clone was seen a few times. V is TRBV28 and J is TRBJ1-6; the D gene is possibly TRBD1 (5 bases). Germline values: CDR1 MDHEN, CDR2 SYDVKM. Between the trimmed V and J ends, which lost 6 bases and 7 bases, there was a span of 16 bases. The CDR3 runs 15 residues. CDR3 amino acids: CASSQGRGLNSPLHF. DNA for the CDR3: TGTGCCAGCAGCCAAGGCCGGGGCCTCAATTCACCCCTCCACTTT.

This clone was detected only a few times. The chain joins TRBV6-4 to TRBJ2-1; 7 nucleotides line up with TRBD1. Losses at the gene ends were 4 bases for V and 4 bases for J; bases not matched to a gene: 4. This CDR3 spans 14 amino acids. Germline V gene lookup returns CDR1 MRHNA and CDR2 SNTAGT. The DNA of the CDR3 is TGTGCCAGCAGTGCCGACAGGGAGTACAATGAGCAGTTCTTC. Its protein product is CASSADREYNEQFF.

This chain uses TRBV2 with TRBJ2-7; D call uncertain. V was shortened by 7 bases and J by 6 bases, with 13 bases between the two germline ends. The germline V gene encodes CDR1 SNHLY and CDR2 FYNNEI. The CDR3 loop spans 12 amino acids. CDR3 sequence: CASTEVVSEQYF. In DNA, the CDR3 is TGTGCCAGCACCGAGGTGGTATCCGAGCAGTACTTC.

The chain joins TRBV4-1 to TRBJ2-6; a weak D match, TRBD1 (5 bases). Germline assignment: CDR1 MGHRA and CDR2 YSYEKL. This CDR3 spans 18 amino acids. With 8 bases removed from V and 3 bases from J, the gap between germline ends came to 23 bases. The CDR3 DNA is TGCGCCAGCGGGGTCGCCGGGTGGGGAACAGGTGGGGCCAACGTCCTGACTTTC. Its protein is CASGVAGWGTGGANVLTF.

The rearrangement links TRBV28 to TRBJ1-2; D might be TRBD1 (5 bases). The ends were cut back, 6 bases at V and 2 bases at J, with 10 bases in the middle. Germline CDR1 MDHEN, CDR2 SYDVKM. The CDR3 spans 13 residues. This chain's CDR3 is CASRGRWNYGYTF. The CDR3 region has the DNA TGTGCCAGCAGGGGGCGTTGGAACTATGGCTACACCTTC.

V usage is TRBV18 and J usage is TRBJ2-5; D not resolved. The germline gives CDR1 KGHSH, CDR2 LQKENI. The CDR3 is 13 residues long. V was shortened by 4 bases and J by 1 base, with 7 bases between the two germline ends. DNA of the CDR3: TGTGCCAGCTCACTCCGGCTCCAAGAGACCCAGTACTTC. It encodes CASSLRLQETQYF.

This chain connects TRBV5-4 to TRBJ2-3; D gene uncertain. In germline, CDR1 is SGHNT, CDR2 YYREEE (reference sequence). V was clipped by 0 bases and J by 0 bases, with 8 bases between them. The CDR3 is 15 residues long. The CDR3 loop reads CASSLVGSSTDTQYF. DNA for the CDR3: TGTGCCAGCAGCTTGGTCGGATCTAGCACAGATACGCAGTATTTT. The variable domain in full, with the rest retrieved from reference TRBV5-4 and TRBJ2-3, is ETGVTQSPTHLIKTRGQQVTLRCSSQSGHNTVSWYQQALGQGPQFIFQYYREEENGRGNFPPRFSGLQFPNYSSELNVNALELDDSALYLCASSLVGSSTDTQYFGPGTRLTVL.

This chain links TRBV19 with TRBJ2-3; the match to TRBD2 covers 8 bases. Germline-derived CDR1 and CDR2 are LNHDA and SQIVND (reference sequence). The CDR3 is 15 residues long. Germline trimming cut 6 bases from V and 6 bases from J; bases unmatched to any gene: 11. CDR3 nucleotide sequence: TGTGCCAGTAGCACGGGACTAGGGTTCACGGATACGCAGTATTTT. Translated: CASSTGLGFTDTQYF.

The chain carries TRBV10-2 and TRBJ2-6; maybe TRBD2 (5 bases). CDR1 WSHSY and CDR2 SAAADI come from the germline V gene. Trimming removed 4 bases at V and 2 bases at J, with 9 bases between. The CDR3 is 15 residues long. In DNA, the CDR3 is TGCGCCAGCAGTGCTGACGGGACTGGGGCCAACGTCCTGACTTTC. It encodes CASSADGTGANVLTF.

This chain joins TRBV18 and TRBJ2-7, with D perhaps assigned TRBD1 or TRBD2 (5 bases each). CDR3 length equals 14 residues. The V gene's germline CDR1 is KGHSH and CDR2 LQKENI. The V gene lost 5 bases and the J gene lost 2 bases, with 13 bases spanning the gap. CDR3 protein: CASSARDETYEQYF. The CDR3, as DNA: TGTGCCAGCTCAGCACGGGACGAGACCTACGAGCAGTACTTC.

This clone was counted only a few times. The chain employs TRBV14 and TRBJ1-2; the D gene is possibly TRBD1 (6 bases). V lost 0 bases, J lost 2 bases, and 7 bases lay in between. Germline V gives CDR1 SGHDN, CDR2 FVKESK. There are 14 residues in the CDR3. CDR3: CASSQDQGNYGYTF. DNA for the CDR3: TGTGCCAGCAGCCAAGATCAGGGGAACTATGGCTACACCTTC.

The chain has TRBV5-1 and TRBJ2-7; perhaps D is TRBD1 or TRBD2 (7 bases each). Germline CDR1 reads SGHRS; CDR2 reads YFSETQ. There are 15 residues in the CDR3. The V end was cut by 4 bases, the J end by 5 bases, with 19 bases between. In DNA, the CDR3 is TGCGCCAGCAGCCAGGGGAGGGGGCGAGCCGACGAGCAGTACTTC. This sequence encodes CASSQGRGRADEQYF.

The rearrangement uses TRBV28 and TRBJ2-3; 8 bases map to TRBD2. V lost 3 bases to trimming and J lost 4 bases; unmatched junction nucleotides: 12. Germline loops: CDR1 MDHEN, CDR2 SYDVKM. The CDR3 spans 17 residues. The CDR3: CASSFLQLREVSDTQYF. The CDR3 DNA sequence: TGTGCCAGCAGTTTCCTACAATTGCGGGAGGTATCAGATACGCAGTATTTT.

The chain carries TRBV4-2 and TRBJ2-7; no clear D gene. The V end lost 0 bases, the J end lost 0 bases, and 12 bases lay between the germline ends. The CDR3 contains 16 residues. The germline V gene has CDR1 LGHNA and CDR2 YNFKEQ. CDR3 sequence reads: CASSQEHWISSYEQYF. The CDR3 bases are TGTGCCAGCAGCCAAGAACACTGGATAAGCTCCTACGAGCAGTACTTC.

The chain carries TRBV19 and TRBJ2-7; TRBD2 agrees at 11 bases. The CDR3 totals 14 residues. The germline gives CDR1 LNHDA, CDR2 SQIVND (reference sequence). J lost 4 bases, V lost 5 bases, and 4 bases had no gene match. The CDR3 is CASSRLAGTYEQYF. The CDR3 nucleotides are TGTGCCAGTAGTCGACTAGCGGGAACATACGAGCAGTACTTC.

The V gene is TRBV4-3, the J gene TRBJ2-3; TRBD1 agrees at 11 bases. Germline CDR1 and CDR2: LGHNA and YSLEER. The CDR3 length is 16 residues. V dropped 1 base and J dropped 4; count of bases not matched to a gene: 4. The CDR3 bases are TGCGCCAGCAGCCAAGTGAGGGGACAGGGGGCAGATACGCAGTATTTT. Protein sequence: CASSQVRGQGADTQYF.

Notes on this clone: Other DNA sequences in the sample encode the same CDR3. CDR3 bases: TGTGCCTGGAGTGTCGGCGACAATGAGCAGTTCTTC. Translating gives CAWSVGDNEQFF. This sequence joins TRBV30 and TRBJ2-1; D remains ambiguous. The CDR3 has 12 amino acids. Germline-derived CDR1 and CDR2 are GTSNPN and SVGIG (reference sequence). Trimming cost V 0 bases and J 5 bases, with 5 bases left between them.

This chain links TRBV25-1 with TRBJ2-2, with 10 positions matching TRBD2. V gave up 4 bases and J gave up 2 bases; unmatched junction bases: 7. Germline loops: CDR1 MGHDK, CDR2 SYGVNS. The CDR3 runs 17 residues. The CDR3 DNA is TGTGCCAGCAGTGTGACTAGCGGGCCTATTAACACCGGGGAGCTGTTTTTT. Translated, it gives CASSVTSGPINTGELFF.

A note on this clone: Other nucleotide sequences from this sample produce the same CDR3. The chain joins TRBV6-6 to TRBJ2-5; tentatively, D is TRBD1 (5 bases). V was cut by 6 bases and J by 5 bases, with 10 bases left in between. CDR1 and CDR2 (germline): MNHNY, SVGAGI (reference sequence). There are 12 residues in the CDR3. In DNA form, the CDR3 reads TGTGCCAGCAGCCAGGGTGGGGAGACCCAGTACTTC. Protein sequence: CASSQGGETQYF.

V is TRBV5-1 and J is TRBJ1-1; 11 bases align to TRBD1. There are 17 residues in the CDR3. V gave up 0 bases and J gave up 0 bases; unmatched junction bases: 4. CDR1 and CDR2 from the germline V gene are SGHRS and YFSETQ. CDR3 nucleotides: TGCGCCAGCAGCTTGGAAGGACAGGGGGCTGTGAACACTGAAGCTTTCTTT. The encoded protein is CASSLEGQGAVNTEAFF.

The chain employs TRBV6-4 and TRBJ2-2; tentatively, D is TRBD2 (6 bases). Trimming took 6 bases from V and 1 from J, leaving 12 bases between them. The CDR3 runs to 15 residues. CDR1 is MRHNA and CDR2 is SNTAGT in the germline V gene. The CDR3 reads CASSPVGGNTGELFF. The CDR3 DNA reads as TGTGCCAGCAGCCCCGTGGGGGGGAACACCGGGGAGCTGTTTTTT.

The rearrangement joins TRBV4-2 to TRBJ1-4; 9 bases align to TRBD1. The CDR3 runs 19 residues. In germline, CDR1 is LGHNA, CDR2 YNFKEQ. The V segment lost 0 bases and the J segment 13 bases; nucleotides outside the gene matches: 21. The CDR3 spells CASSQEGGEFRDRAWGLFF. The DNA of the CDR3 is TGTGCCAGCAGCCAAGAAGGGGGTGAATTCCGGGACAGGGCCTGGGGACTGTTTTTT.

This clone came up once. The V gene is TRBV9, the J gene TRBJ1-2; D is unresolved. The germline V and J ends were trimmed by 0 bases and 0 bases, with 12 bases remaining between them. The germline CDR1 and CDR2 sequences are SGDLS and YYNGEE. The CDR3 extends over 16 amino acids. Here the CDR3 reads CASSVAGTTANYGYTF. The CDR3 DNA sequence: TGTGCCAGCAGCGTAGCAGGAACCACCGCTAACTATGGCTACACCTTC.

Only one count was recorded for this clone. The chain joins TRBV4-2 to TRBJ2-7; the D gene is possibly TRBD2 (6 bases). The germline V gene has CDR1 LGHNA and CDR2 YNFKEQ. V gave up 6 bases and J gave up 1 base, with 16 bases separating them. The CDR3 loop spans 15 amino acids. The CDR3 sequence is CASSLERAQSYEQYF. The CDR3 nucleotides are TGTGCCAGCAGTCTCGAGCGGGCCCAATCCTACGAGCAGTACTTC.

The chain links TRBV7-3 to TRBJ2-5, with D possibly matching TRBD1 (6 bases). Per germline, CDR1 SGHTA and CDR2 FQGTGA. V was pared by 5 bases and J by 5 bases, with 15 bases between. This CDR3 is 14 amino acids long. CDR3 in amino acids: CASSQGPGGETQYF. The CDR3, as DNA: TGTGCCAGCAGCCAGGGGCCTGGCGGGGAGACCCAGTACTTC.